This record looks at one TCR beta chain sequence and its context. The junction departs from germline at one end; a sequencing error may be responsible. Germline V gives CDR1 LGHNA, CDR2 YNFKEQ. The CDR3 length is 15 residues. The sample belongs to a study of tumor and adjacent non-tumor tissue in lung cancer. The template was RNA from unsorted bulk tissue. TCRbeta libraries were built with three rounds of nested PCR, modified from ARM-PCR. MiXCR, run by TCRdb on the multiplex PCR reads, gives a single entry per CDR3 protein. This table holds 90,000 to 130,000 distinct CDR3 sequences, about 87% found once.

The sequence came from a man between 65 and 85 years old with non-small cell lung cancer. Sequencing was performed on lung tumor tissue. The chain has TRBV4-2 and TRBJ2-1, with 9 nucleotides matching TRBD2. The CDR3 nucleotides read TGTGCTAGCAGCCCGGGGACTAGCTGGGCACAAGAGCAGTTCTTC. It yields the protein CASSPGTSWAQEQFF.